The 22 T cell receptor beta chains given below trace back to one sample, sequenced in a study of OX40 agonist ivuxolimab in advanced cancers. Only in-frame clones appear in the TCRdb table, and some are missing; sequencing was by immunoSEQ multiplex PCR. The sample carries about 50,000 clones, around 79% recorded once. This specimen was CD4+ or CD8+ T cells sorted from blood, taken in a trial of the OX40 agonist ivuxolimab. These receptors were collected from an adult with an advanced solid tumor such as melanoma, head and neck, liver or kidney cancer.

The V call is TRBV7-2, the J call TRBJ2-1, with D perhaps TRBD1 or TRBD2 (5 bases each). Looked up from germline, CDR1 is SGHTA and CDR2 is FQGNSA. Trimming took off 1 base at V and 2 bases at J, with 9 bases between the two ends. This CDR3 region has 15 residues. CDR3 coding DNA: TGTGCCAGCAGCTTAGGAGGGACCACCTACAATGAGCAGTTCTTC. It yields the protein CASSLGGTTYNEQFF.

This chain uses TRBV10-3 with TRBJ2-7; a weak D match, TRBD2 (5 bases). Trimming took off 0 bases at V and 7 bases at J, with 13 bases between the two ends. The germline gives CDR1 ENHRY, CDR2 SYGVKD. The CDR3 has 14 amino acids. The CDR3 reads CAISESGPTGEQYF. CDR3 in DNA: TGTGCCATCAGTGAGTCTGGGCCAACGGGGGAGCAGTACTTC.

This clone was found a few times. The V gene is TRBV5-6, the J gene TRBJ1-1; weak D call: TRBD1 (5 bases). CDR3 length: 15 amino acids. Germline V gene data show CDR1 as SGHDT and CDR2 as YYEEEE. V lost 3 bases, J lost 1 base, and 13 bases lay in between. The CDR3 region is CASSSIQEPNTEAFF. CDR3 DNA: TGTGCCAGCAGCTCCATACAGGAACCGAACACTGAAGCTTTCTTT.

The V call is TRBV5-6, the J call TRBJ2-2; either TRBD1 or TRBD2 may fit D (6 bases each). Per the germline V gene, CDR1 is SGHDT and CDR2 is YYEEEE. Trimming shortened V by 2 bases and J by 4 bases, and 12 bases separated the two germline ends. The CDR3 extends over 15 amino acids. The CDR3 nucleotides are TGTGCCAGCAGCTTTGGAGGGGGAGGCACCGGGGAGCTGTTTTTT. The encoded protein is CASSFGGGGTGELFF.

V usage is TRBV11-3 and J usage is TRBJ1-3; D unclear. The CDR3 loop spans 12 amino acids. V dropped 1 base and J dropped 4 bases, with 2 bases sitting between them. Germline CDR1 SGHNT, CDR2 YENEEA. CDR3 DNA: TGTGCCAGCAGCTTAGGGGGAAACACCATATATTTT. Amino acids: CASSLGGNTIYF.

Only a few counts were recorded for this clone. The V gene is TRBV2, the J gene TRBJ1-2; possibly TRBD1 for D (5 bases). This CDR3 has 17 amino acids. The V gene lost 6 bases and the J gene lost 4 bases, with 24 bases spanning the gap. Germline V gene lookup returns CDR1 SNHLY and CDR2 FYNNEI. CDR3 coding DNA: TGTGCCAGCAGGTCAACCCCCAGGGCCCCGCAGGCCTATGGCTACACCTTC. It codes for CASRSTPRAPQAYGYTF.

The chain uses TRBV15 and TRBJ1-3, with D possibly matching TRBD1 (6 bases). V was clipped by 1 base and J by 4 bases, with 11 bases between them. Per germline, CDR1 LNHNV and CDR2 YYDKDF (reference sequence). The CDR3 has 15 amino acids. The chain's CDR3 is CATSRVGARGNTIYF. CDR3 DNA: TGTGCCACCAGCAGAGTGGGGGCGAGAGGAAACACCATATATTTT.

V usage is TRBV28 and J usage is TRBJ2-1, with D hard to call. The ends were cut back, 7 bases at V and 6 bases at J, with 7 bases in the middle. The CDR3 loop spans 11 amino acids. Germline V gives CDR1 MDHEN, CDR2 SYDVKM. CDR3 nucleotide sequence: TGTGCCAGCACCGAGGTCAATGAGCAGTTCTTC. It encodes CASTEVNEQFF.

The chain recombines TRBV7-2 with TRBJ2-7, with D uncertain. There are 15 residues in the CDR3. Germline lookup yields CDR1 SGHTA and CDR2 FQGNSA. The ends were cut back, 8 bases at V and 4 bases at J, with 21 bases in the middle. The CDR3 here is CASPPRVGGDYEQYF. The CDR3 bases are TGTGCCAGCCCCCCCCGAGTGGGCGGAGATTACGAGCAGTACTTC. Looking up the rest from reference TRBV7-2 and TRBJ2-7 gives the full variable domain: GAGVSQSPSNKVTEKGKDVELRCDPISGHTALYWYRQSLGQGLEFLIYFQGNSAPDKSGLPSDRFSAERTGGSVSTLTIQRTQQEDSAVYLCASPPRVGGDYEQYFGPGTRLTVT.

This clone has a single count. This chain connects TRBV7-2 to TRBJ2-1; perhaps TRBD1 as D (5 bases). This CDR3 region has 15 residues. The V gene lost 4 bases and the J gene lost 5 bases, with 15 bases spanning the gap. Germline values: CDR1 SGHTA, CDR2 FQGNSA. In DNA, the CDR3 is TGTGCCAGCAGCTCGCAGGGCGGCCGCCACAATGAGCAGTTCTTC. Protein product: CASSSQGGRHNEQFF.

This chain connects TRBV4-1 to TRBJ2-3, with D maybe TRBD2 (7 bases). V lost 1 base, J lost 2 bases, and 16 bases lay in between. There are 17 residues in the CDR3. Germline V lookup: CDR1 MGHRA, CDR2 YSYEKL. The CDR3 DNA reads as TGCGCCAGCAGCCAAGTACGGGGGGCAGGGGTCACAGATACGCAGTATTTT. Translation: CASSQVRGAGVTDTQYF.

The chain couples TRBV9 to TRBJ1-3, with 10 nucleotides matching TRBD1. Trimming at V came to 2 bases and at J to 7 bases, leaving 9 bases not matched to a gene. The CDR3 totals 16 residues. The germline V gene has CDR1 SGDLS and CDR2 YYNGEE. CDR3 nucleotide sequence: TGTGCCAGCAGCGTTACAGGACAGGGGGTCGGGAACACCATATATTTT. Translation gives CASSVTGQGVGNTIYF.

The count of this clone is one. The V gene is TRBV11-3, the J gene TRBJ1-5; TRBD1 agrees at 8 bases. Germline V lookup: CDR1 SGHNT, CDR2 YENEEA. Trimming removed 1 base from V and 4 bases from J; junction bases left unmatched: 18. The CDR3 consists of 20 residues. This chain's CDR3 is CASSLAKFPQGVIDNQPQHF. The CDR3 DNA follows: TGTGCCAGCAGCTTAGCCAAATTCCCACAGGGGGTGATTGATAATCAGCCCCAGCATTTT. Looking up the rest from reference TRBV11-3 and TRBJ1-5 gives the full variable domain: EAGVVQSPRYKIIEKKQPVAFWCNPISGHNTLYWYLQNLGQGPELLIRYENEEAVDDSQLPKDRFSAERLKGVDSTLKIQPAELGDSAVYLCASSLAKFPQGVIDNQPQHFGDGTRLSIL.

This clone came up once. V and J are TRBV4-1 and TRBJ1-2; 8 nucleotides match TRBD1. The CDR3 has 16 residues. Germline CDR1 MGHRA, CDR2 YSYEKL. The J segment lost 4 bases and the V segment lost 4 bases, leaving 11 bases of the junction unmatched. In nucleotides, the CDR3 is TGCGCCAGCAGCCCCGGACAGGGCCCGGACCGCTATGGCTACACCTTC. Residues: CASSPGQGPDRYGYTF.

The gene calls are TRBV4-2 and TRBJ2-1, with 8 bases aligning to TRBD2. The V gene's germline CDR1 is LGHNA and CDR2 YNFKEQ. CDR3 length equals 16 residues. Trimming cost V 0 bases and J 8 bases; bases outside gene matches: 9. CDR3 amino acids: CASSQDPGLVSHEQFF. The CDR3, as DNA: TGTGCCAGCAGCCAAGACCCGGGACTAGTATCGCATGAGCAGTTCTTC.

The V call is TRBV5-4, the J call TRBJ2-1; TRBD2 agrees at 10 bases. The V gene's germline CDR1 is SGHNT and CDR2 YYREEE (reference sequence). The CDR3 consists of 15 residues. Trimming removed 4 bases from V and 7 bases from J; junction bases left unmatched: 8. DNA of the CDR3: TGTGCCAGCAGCAGTCCTCTAGCGGGAGATAATGAGCAGTTCTTC. Translated: CASSSPLAGDNEQFF.

The chain links TRBV5-5 to TRBJ1-2; 11 nucleotides match TRBD1. The CDR3 is 15 amino acids. Per germline, CDR1 SGHKS and CDR2 YYEKEE (reference sequence). Unmatched junction bases numbered 12, after V lost 8 bases and J lost 6 bases. In DNA form, the CDR3 reads TGTGCCAGTACAGAGTGGGACAGGGGGATTGATGGCTACACCTTC. Translated, it gives CASTEWDRGIDGYTF. The full variable domain, its missing parts supplied by reference TRBV5-5 and TRBJ1-2, is DAGVTQSPTHLIKTRGQQVTLRCSPISGHKSVSWYQQVLGQGPQFIFQYYEKEERGRGNFPDRFSARQFPNYSSELNVNALLLGDSALYLCASTEWDRGIDGYTFGSGTRLTVV.

The chain carries TRBV5-1 and TRBJ2-3, with 7 bases identical to TRBD2. The CDR3 length is 16 residues. The V gene's germline CDR1 is SGHRS and CDR2 YFSETQ. J gave up 0 bases and V 0 bases, and 4 bases lay outside the gene matches. The CDR3 here is CASSLEAGTSTDTQYF. The CDR3 DNA is TGCGCCAGCAGCTTGGAAGCGGGGACTAGCACAGATACGCAGTATTTT.

The gene calls are TRBV6-6 and TRBJ1-2; D is uncertain. The germline V gene encodes CDR1 MNHNY and CDR2 SVGAGI (reference sequence). This CDR3 contains 15 residues. With 7 bases removed from V and 6 bases from J, the gap between germline ends came to 21 bases. The DNA for the CDR3 is TGTGCCAGCACTTATCCCCCGGGTCGGACGGATGGCTACACCTTC. It translates to CASTYPPGRTDGYTF.

The chain has TRBV28 and TRBJ2-5, with D hard to call. Germline-derived CDR1 and CDR2 are MDHEN and SYDVKM. Trimming removed 5 bases from V and 1 base from J, with 8 bases in between. The length of the CDR3 is 13 residues. CDR3 sequence reads: CASSPPAQETQYF. For the CDR3, the DNA is TGTGCCAGCAGTCCTCCCGCCCAAGAGACCCAGTACTTC.

V and J are TRBV28 and TRBJ1-5, with D perhaps TRBD1 (6 bases). CDR1 and CDR2 (germline): MDHEN, SYDVKM. This CDR3 region has 18 residues. V lost 3 bases, J lost 1 base, and 19 bases lay in between. DNA of the CDR3: TGTGCCAGCAGTTTGAGGGGGTTGAGAGTGGGAAGCAATCAGCCCCAGCATTTT. Encoded protein: CASSLRGLRVGSNQPQHF.

The chain links TRBV30 to TRBJ2-7, with D possibly matching TRBD2 (5 bases). The V and J ends lost 4 bases and 4 bases respectively, with 20 bases between them. CDR3 length equals 15 residues. The V gene's germline CDR1 is GTSNPN and CDR2 SVGIG (reference sequence). CDR3 DNA: TGTGCCTGGATTCTAAAAGGACTCTCCGGGTACGAGCAGTACTTC. It specifies CAWILKGLSGYEQYF.